This paragraph covers one T cell receptor (beta chain) sequence. Its antigen is not known. Blood specimens came from baseline, cycle 4 day 1, and cycle 7 day 1. This entry comes from a study of OX40 agonist ivuxolimab in advanced cancers. Study-level information: Of the participants, more than 35% had some prior anti-PD-1, anti-PD-L1 or anti-CTLA-4 therapy, which was allowed. Study-wide results and limits: People who partly responded at 0.1-3.0 mg/kg had some of the least clonal expansion seen. Average numbers of expanded clones were greater in CD8+ T cells than in CD4+.

The table came from immunoSEQ multiplex PCR; TCRdb's copy has only in-frame clones and leaves some out. This sample has fewer than 75,000 clones, with around 80% found just once. This TCR derives from an adult with an advanced solid tumor such as melanoma, head and neck, liver or kidney cancer. The specimen comprised CD4+ or CD8+ T cells sorted from blood, sampled in a trial of the OX40 agonist ivuxolimab.

The CDR3 nucleotides are TGTGCCAGCAGCCCCCGGGGGACCCAGTACTTC. It encodes CASSPRGTQYF. This chain uses TRBV7-3 with TRBJ2-5; D may be TRBD2 (5 bases). Trimming took 5 bases from V and 7 from J, leaving 8 bases between them. This CDR3 comprises 11 residues. Germline V lookup: CDR1 SGHTA, CDR2 FQGTGA.